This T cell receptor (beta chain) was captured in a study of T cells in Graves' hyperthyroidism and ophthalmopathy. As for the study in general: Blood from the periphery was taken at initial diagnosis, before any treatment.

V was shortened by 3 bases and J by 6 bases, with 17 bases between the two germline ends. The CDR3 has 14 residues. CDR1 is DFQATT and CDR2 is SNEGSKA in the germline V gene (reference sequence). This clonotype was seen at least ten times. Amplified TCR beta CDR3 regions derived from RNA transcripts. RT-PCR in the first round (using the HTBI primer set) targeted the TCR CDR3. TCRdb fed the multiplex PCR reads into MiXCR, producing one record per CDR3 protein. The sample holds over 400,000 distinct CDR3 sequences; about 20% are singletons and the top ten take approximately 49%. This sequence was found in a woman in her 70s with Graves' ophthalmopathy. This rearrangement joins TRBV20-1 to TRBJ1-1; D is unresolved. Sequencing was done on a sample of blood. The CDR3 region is CSASENSFRSEAFF. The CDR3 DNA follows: TGCAGTGCTAGTGAGAACAGCTTCCGGTCTGAAGCTTTCTTT.